This TCR beta chain came from a study of T cells after yellow fever vaccination (dated by TCRdb to about 2019). Regarding the complete study: The SMART-Seq v4 Ultra Low Input RNA kit was used to prepare libraries from fractions with low cell numbers. To follow T-cell clones before and after primary and booster YFV17D yellow fever vaccination, bulk TCR alpha and beta repertoires were sequenced over time. Two healthy male donors, one aged 18 to 30 and one aged 30 to 40 years, were included in the cohort. Blood samples were taken at several timepoints before and after primary and secondary immunization, and bulk PBMC replicates and cell subsets were isolated.

The treatment or condition label on this specimen signifies: live attenuated yellow fever vaccine strain. A standard Ficoll-Paque protocol was used to isolate PBMCs from peripheral blood. Dynabeads CD4 and CD8 positive selection kits were used to isolate the CD4 and CD8 T-cell fractions. TriZol was used to extract RNA from bulk PBMCs, from CD4 and CD8 fractions, and from dextramer-positive and dextramer-negative fractions. This clonotype has a count of ten or more. Its antigen is currently not known. Base qualities are missing; no much larger clone stands one base away. Reading from cysteine to phenylalanine, the CDR3 counts 14 amino acids. The sequence is cut down to CDR3 DNA, 42 bases in frame from base 1. The germline V gene (reference sequence) provides CDR1 SEHNR and CDR2 FQNEAQ. Trimming takes 4 bases from V and 4 bases from J, and the germline ends sit 12 bases apart. Sequencing relied on an Illumina NovaSeq 6000. TCR cDNA was synthesized by 5'RACE template switching, through which a universal primer site and unique molecular identifiers were introduced. Priming for cDNA synthesis came from both the TCR alpha and TCR beta constant segments. Two PCR steps were used to amplify libraries, with sample barcodes and sequencing adapters being added in the second step. Libraries were sequenced on Illumina HiSeq 2500 (2x100 bp) or NovaSeq (2x150 bp). The paper's data handling went like this. Reads were demultiplexed and collapsed into UMI consensus sequences with MIGEC, and V(D)J alignment was performed with MiXCR. Using edgeR on replicate PBMC samples, clonotypes were called vaccine-responding if FDR was below 0.01 and the log2 fold change was above 5 up to day 15. Each bulk clonotype received a CD4 or CD8 identity based on whether the sequenced CD4 or CD8 repertoire contained that clonotype at higher abundance. TCRdb passed the public sequencing reads through fastp at Q25 and MiXCR, retaining productive beta sequences. Entries that share a CDR3 protein sequence are merged under the most common genes and DNA. For this entry, the V and J calls and clone size follow TCRdb and not the study's own pipeline. The sample records hundreds of thousands of distinct CDR3 sequences, roughly 5.6% of which are singletons. Clones ranked in the top ten supply about 3.5% of the sample.

Here is what the overall study found, with its caveats: Because the study included only a couple of donors, the extent to which the findings can be generalized is limited. After the booster, most of the clones that had expanded following primary vaccination were detected again (almost 98% of CD4 and around 87% of CD8), which suggests that memory was broadly maintained. A small share of clonotypes occurred in both CD4 and CD8 compartments, likely arising from convergent recombination. Compared with the primary T-cell response, the secondary T-cell response was weaker but faster, peaking on day 5 rather than day 15. Computational filtering was required because FACS-sorted repertoires could contain abundant contaminating clonotypes from the bulk population.

The clonotype was recovered from a man younger than 30 who received the YFV17D yellow fever vaccine. The starting material was CD4+ T cells sorted from PBMCs, obtained on the day of the yellow fever booster vaccination. The chain is made from TRBV7-9 and TRBJ2-3; TRBD2 might be the D gene, on 6 matching bases. The CDR3 loop reads CASSSSGPADTQYF. The nucleotide sequence reads TGTGCCAGCAGCTCCAGCGGGCCCGCAGATACGCAGTATTTT. Joined to the reference TRBV7-9 and TRBJ2-3 proteins, this CDR3 gives the full variable domain: DTGVSQNPRHKITKRGQNVTFRCDPISEHNRLYWYRQTLGQGPEFLTYFQNEAQLEKSRLLSDRFSAERPKGSFSTLEIQRTEQGDSAMYLCASSSSGPADTQYFGPGTRLTVL.